This passage covers 27 T cell receptor beta chains from one sample sequenced in a study of blood T cell repertoires in COVID-19. Libraries were prepared by immunoSEQ multiplex PCR; TCRdb keeps only in-frame clonotypes and omits some of them. The sample shows about 75,000 clones, 88% of them seen only once. The sample was peripheral blood. These receptors were obtained from a human donor in a cohort sampled during active COVID-19.

The chain couples TRBV28 to TRBJ1-5; D is undetermined. Trimming shortened V by 2 bases and J by 16 bases, and 9 bases separated the two germline ends. In germline, CDR1 is MDHEN, CDR2 SYDVKM. CDR3 length equals 10 residues. In nucleotides, the CDR3 is TGTGCCAGCAGTTTAACCACGGTACATTTT. It encodes CASSLTTVHF. Variable domain in full (rest from reference TRBV28 and TRBJ1-5): DVKVTQSSRYLVKRTGEKVFLECVQDMDHENMFWYRQDPGLGLRLIYFSYDVKMKEKGDIPEGYSVSREKKERFSLILESASTNQTSMYLCASSLTTVHFGDGTRLSIL.

This chain connects TRBV5-6 to TRBJ2-2; D possibly corresponds to TRBD1 (6 bases). Trimming pared 0 bases from V and 7 bases from J, leaving 16 bases between. This CDR3 region has 16 residues. The germline V gene has CDR1 SGHDT and CDR2 YYEEEE. CDR3 bases: TGTGCCAGCAGCTTGGATCCTGGACAGAAGGGCGGGGAGCTGTTTTTT. It translates to CASSLDPGQKGGELFF.

The J gene is TRBJ2-7, the V gene TRBV10-3; 11 bases agree with TRBD2. CDR1 and CDR2 from the germline V gene are ENHRY and SYGVKD. The CDR3 is made up of 15 amino acids. Germline trimming cut 10 bases from V and 6 bases from J; bases unmatched to any gene: 14. The CDR3, as DNA: TGTGCCACCTTAAGCACTAGCGGGAGTTTGGGCGAGCAGTACTTC. It yields the protein CATLSTSGSLGEQYF.

The chain uses TRBV19 and TRBJ1-3; the D gene is possibly TRBD1 (5 bases). This CDR3 region has 14 residues. Germline-derived CDR1 and CDR2 are LNHDA and SQIVND (reference sequence). Trimming cost V 6 bases and J 0 bases, with 9 bases left between them. The CDR3 reads CASRQGYSGNTIYF. The CDR3 region has the DNA TGTGCCAGTAGGCAGGGCTACTCTGGAAACACCATATATTTT.

As concerns this clone: At one end, the junction sequence differs from germline, possibly due to a read error. This chain uses TRBV4-1 with TRBJ1-1, with D possibly being TRBD1 (5 bases). The CDR3 runs 13 residues. Germline assignment: CDR1 MGHRA and CDR2 YSYEKL. CDR3 bases: TGCGCCCGCAGCCCGCGGGGGGGGACTGAAGCTTTCTTT. Protein sequence: CARSPRGGTEAFF.

The genes are TRBV2 and TRBJ1-5, with D maybe TRBD1 (5 bases). Germline CDR1 and CDR2: SNHLY and FYNNEI. The CDR3 extends over 15 amino acids. The V end was cut by 6 bases, the J end by 1 base, with 13 bases between. This CDR3 is CASRVGEASNQPQHF. CDR3 bases: TGTGCCAGCAGAGTAGGGGAGGCGAGCAATCAGCCCCAGCATTTT. The variable domain in full, completed from reference TRBV2 and TRBJ1-5, reads EPEVTQTPSHQVTQMGQEVILRCVPISNHLYFYWYRQILGQKVEFLVSFYNNEISEKSEIFDDQFSVERPDGSNFTLKIRSTKLEDSAMYFCASRVGEASNQPQHFGDGTRLSIL.

The chain is built from TRBV19 and TRBJ2-1; 12 positions agree with TRBD2. In germline, CDR1 is LNHDA, CDR2 SQIVND (reference sequence). There are 14 residues in the CDR3. V lost 7 bases, J lost 7 bases, and 5 bases stayed unmatched. As DNA, the CDR3 is TGTGCCAGTACCCGGACTAGCGGGATAAATGAGCAGTTCTTC. It codes for CASTRTSGINEQFF.

The rearrangement uses TRBV13 and TRBJ1-1; a weak D match, TRBD1 (5 bases). V gave up 5 bases and J gave up 1 base, with 11 bases separating them. Germline values: CDR1 PRHDT, CDR2 FYEKMQ (reference sequence). The CDR3 covers 14 residues. CDR3 region: CASSPGTPNTEAFF. Written as DNA, the CDR3 is TGTGCCAGCAGCCCCGGGACTCCGAACACTGAAGCTTTCTTT.

V and J are TRBV2 and TRBJ1-4; D may be TRBD1 (5 bases). V was clipped by 4 bases and J by 5 bases, with 20 bases between them. The CDR3 spans 17 residues. Germline loops: CDR1 SNHLY, CDR2 FYNNEI. The CDR3 reads CASSGRQLGGNNEKLFF. In nucleotides, the CDR3 is TGTGCCAGCAGTGGCCGACAGCTCGGCGGTAACAATGAAAAACTGTTTTTT.

The chain employs TRBV9 and TRBJ2-5, with unresolved D. V gave up 0 bases and J gave up 3 bases, with 15 bases separating them. The CDR3 length is 16 residues. CDR1 and CDR2 (germline): SGDLS, YYNGEE. In DNA, the CDR3 is TGTGCCAGCAGCGTAGATTACCCAGCGCGGAAAGAGACCCAGTACTTC. As protein: CASSVDYPARKETQYF.

The V and J genes are TRBV9 and TRBJ1-2; 10 nucleotides agree with TRBD1. The CDR3 loop spans 15 amino acids. The V gene end was trimmed by 4 bases and the J gene end by 4 bases; junction bases not matched to a gene: 7. Germline assignment: CDR1 SGDLS and CDR2 YYNGEE. The CDR3 sequence: CASSLGQGGIYGYTF. The CDR3, as DNA: TGTGCCAGCAGCTTAGGACAGGGGGGTATCTATGGCTACACCTTC.

This chain joins TRBV6-5 and TRBJ1-1; D is unresolved. V gave up 5 bases and J gave up 0 bases, with 7 bases separating them. Germline values: CDR1 MNHEY, CDR2 SVGAGI. This CDR3 is built from 13 residues. The CDR3 loop is CASSKTLNTEAFF. In nucleotides, the CDR3 is TGTGCCAGCAGTAAAACTCTGAACACTGAAGCTTTCTTT.

The chain has TRBV4-1 and TRBJ2-7; tentatively, D is TRBD1 (6 bases). Germline assignment: CDR1 MGHRA and CDR2 YSYEKL. V was clipped by 2 bases and J by 2 bases, with 10 bases between them. This CDR3 has 14 residues. The chain's CDR3 is CASSQLQGTYEQYF. DNA of the CDR3: TGCGCCAGCAGCCAATTACAGGGAACCTACGAGCAGTACTTC.

The chain uses TRBV3-1 (or the pseudogene TRBV3-2) and TRBJ2-1; 9 bases fit TRBD2. J gave up 8 bases and V 4 bases, and 6 bases lay outside the gene matches. Germline V gives CDR1 LGHDT, CDR2 YNNKEL (reference sequence). CDR3 length equals 14 residues. The chain's CDR3 is CASSRGGGLDEQFF. DNA of the CDR3: TGTGCCAGCAGCCGCGGGGGGGGTTTGGATGAGCAGTTCTTC.

The CDR3 is CASSMSRGNEQFF. The CDR3 nucleotides read TGTGCCAGCTCCATGTCAAGGGGGAATGAGCAGTTCTTC. The genes are TRBV18 and TRBJ2-1, with D tentatively TRBD1 (6 bases). With 6 bases removed from V and 7 bases from J, the gap between germline ends came to 13 bases. Germline-derived CDR1 and CDR2 are KGHSH and LQKENI. The CDR3 extends over 13 amino acids.

CDR3 DNA: TGCGCCAGCCGAGACAGGGTATTTGCTAAAGAGACCCAGTACTTC. Translating it yields CASRDRVFAKETQYF. V and J are TRBV23-1 and TRBJ2-5; 7 bases agree with TRBD1. TRBV23-1 is an ORF for which the function is uncertain. CDR3 length equals 15 residues. J was trimmed by 3 bases and V by 8 bases; bases with no gene match: 12.

J is TRBJ2-7 and V is TRBV7-2; the D gene is possibly TRBD2 (6 bases). V was trimmed by 4 bases and J by 4 bases, leaving 14 bases between them. The CDR3 has 14 residues. Per germline, CDR1 SGHTA and CDR2 FQGNSA. The CDR3 DNA follows: TGTGCCAGCAGCTCAAGCGGGTTTTTATACGAGCAGTACTTC. It encodes CASSSSGFLYEQYF.

This chain links TRBV9 with TRBJ2-3; D may be TRBD2 (6 bases). Germline lookup yields CDR1 SGDLS and CDR2 YYNGEE. There are 15 residues in the CDR3. Trimming stripped 2 bases from V and 4 bases from J, with 14 bases between. The CDR3 is CASSVDGGFADTQYF. CDR3 bases: TGTGCCAGCAGCGTGGATGGGGGGTTCGCAGATACGCAGTATTTT.

The chain has TRBV10-3 and TRBJ2-7; no firm D call. This CDR3 contains 12 residues. Trimming took off 8 bases at V and 3 bases at J, with 11 bases between the two ends. Germline assignment: CDR1 ENHRY and CDR2 SYGVKD. The CDR3: CAIATDGYEQYF. The CDR3 DNA is TGTGCCATCGCCACAGACGGCTACGAGCAGTACTTC.

The chain is built from TRBV10-2 and TRBJ2-1, with D uncertain. CDR1 and CDR2 from the germline V gene are WSHSY and SAAADI. This CDR3 region has 11 residues. Trimming shortened V by 6 bases and J by 8 bases, and 8 bases separated the two germline ends. CDR3 residues: CASSLRDEQFF. The CDR3 bases are TGCGCCAGCAGCCTCCGAGATGAGCAGTTCTTC.

The rearrangement links TRBV5-6 to TRBJ1-3; 7 nucleotides align to TRBD1. The CDR3 is made up of 14 amino acids. In germline, CDR1 is SGHDT, CDR2 YYEEEE. The J segment lost 7 bases and the V segment lost 0 bases, leaving 4 bases of the junction unmatched. The CDR3 region is CASSLDAGGNTIYF. As DNA, the CDR3 is TGTGCCAGCAGCTTGGATGCAGGGGGGAACACCATATATTTT.

The V gene is TRBV29-1, the J gene TRBJ2-2, with unresolved D. The V end lost 5 bases, the J end lost 6 bases, and 13 bases lay between the germline ends. CDR1 and CDR2 from the germline V gene are SQVTM and ANQGSEA. The CDR3 sequence is 13 residues long. CDR3 in amino acids: CSVKEQTAGELFF. CDR3 DNA sequence: TGCAGCGTTAAGGAGCAAACGGCCGGGGAGCTGTTTTTT.

V and J are TRBV28 and TRBJ2-7; TRBD1 is a possible D gene (6 bases). Trimming left V 7 bases short and J 1 base short, with 11 bases between. Per germline, CDR1 MDHEN and CDR2 SYDVKM. The CDR3 runs 13 residues. The CDR3 bases are TGTGCCAGCAACCGTGGACAGTCCTACGAGCAGTACTTC. It translates to CASNRGQSYEQYF. The variable domain in full, completed from reference TRBV28 and TRBJ2-7, reads DVKVTQSSRYLVKRTGEKVFLECVQDMDHENMFWYRQDPGLGLRLIYFSYDVKMKEKGDIPEGYSVSREKKERFSLILESASTNQTSMYLCASNRGQSYEQYFGPGTRLTVT.

This clone was seen only once. V usage is TRBV5-1 and J usage is TRBJ2-7; 13 bases align to TRBD2. CDR1 is SGHRS and CDR2 is YFSETQ in the germline V gene. V dropped 2 bases and J dropped 1; count of bases not matched to a gene: 6. This CDR3 comprises 17 residues. Here the CDR3 DNA reads TGCGCCAGCAGCTTAGGACTAGCGGGGGTTACTTCCTACGAGCAGTACTTC. Amino acids: CASSLGLAGVTSYEQYF.

The V gene is TRBV18, the J gene TRBJ2-7; perhaps TRBD2 as D (6 bases). Deletions cut 4 bases from V and 3 bases from J, with 13 bases between. This CDR3 comprises 14 residues. Germline CDR1 is KGHSH and CDR2 is LQKENI. As DNA, the CDR3 is TGTGCCAGCTCACTTGGGACTGCAAACTACGAGCAGTACTTC. It translates to CASSLGTANYEQYF.

This chain uses TRBV18 with TRBJ2-1; perhaps TRBD2 as D (7 bases). CDR1 KGHSH and CDR2 LQKENI come from the germline V gene. The CDR3 sequence is 14 residues long. Trimming took off 4 bases at V and 9 bases at J, with 16 bases between the two ends. This chain's CDR3 is CASSREGATGEQFF. The DNA of the CDR3 is TGTGCCAGCTCACGGGAGGGCGCGACAGGTGAGCAGTTCTTC. Based on the CDR3 plus reference TRBV18 and TRBJ2-1, the full variable domain is NAGVMQNPRHLVRRRGQEARLRCSPMKGHSHVYWYRQLPEEGLKFMVYLQKENIIDESGMPKERFSAEFPKEGPSILRIQQVVRGDSAAYFCASSREGATGEQFFGPGTRLTVL.

The rearrangement uses TRBV10-3 and TRBJ2-7, with 7 bases fitting TRBD1. V was pared by 4 bases and J by 7 bases, with 13 bases of the junction left unmatched. CDR1 and CDR2 (germline): ENHRY, SYGVKD. The CDR3 length is 15 residues. CDR3 region: CAISGTGVTTGEQYF. CDR3 nucleotide sequence: TGTGCCATCAGTGGGACAGGAGTCACTACTGGGGAGCAGTACTTC.